This T cell receptor (beta chain) was profiled in a study of T cells expressing NK-cell markers. TCRdb reprocessed the 5' RACE reads, with one entry per CDR3 protein and no DNA. This specimen shows some 150,000 distinct CDR3 sequences; the ten leading clones hold approximately 12%. This CDR3 has 14 amino acids. Germline V gives CDR1 SGHRS, CDR2 YFSETQ. Sequencing was done on a sample of blood T cells: a sorted CD56 or NKG2C T cell subset, CD4+ or CD8+ T cells, or bulk PBMC T cells (not recorded which). V gene TRBV5-1 combines with J gene TRBJ2-5; TCRdb selects TRBD1, and the lack of DNA leaves this call unchecked. The receptor comes from a man between 18 and 29 years old in good health. CDR3: CASRTTRGPETQYF.